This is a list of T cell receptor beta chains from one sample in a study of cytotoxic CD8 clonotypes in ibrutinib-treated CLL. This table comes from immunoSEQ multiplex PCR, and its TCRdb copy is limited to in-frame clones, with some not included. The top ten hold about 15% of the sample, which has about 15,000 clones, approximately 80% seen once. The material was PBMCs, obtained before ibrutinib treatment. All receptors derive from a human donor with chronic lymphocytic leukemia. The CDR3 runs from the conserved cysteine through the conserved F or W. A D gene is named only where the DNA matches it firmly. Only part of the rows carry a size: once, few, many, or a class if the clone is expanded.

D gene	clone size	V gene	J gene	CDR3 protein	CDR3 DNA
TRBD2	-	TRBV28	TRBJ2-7	CASSLYRAGSPEQYF	TGTGCCAGCAGTTTGTATCGAGCGGGATCCCCCGAGCAGTACTTC
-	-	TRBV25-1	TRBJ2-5	CASSESRQQETQYF	TGTGCCAGCAGTGAATCTCGGCAGCAAGAGACCCAGTACTTC
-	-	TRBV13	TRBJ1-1	CASSLSPKQGLSTEAFF	TGTGCCAGCAGCTTAAGTCCCAAACAGGGTTTGAGCACTGAAGCTTTCTTT
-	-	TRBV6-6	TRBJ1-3	CASSPSSSGNTIYF	TGTGCCAGCAGTCCAAGCTCCTCTGGAAACACCATATATTTT
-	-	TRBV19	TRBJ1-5	CASSRTKHGNQPQHF	TGTGCCAGTTCCCGCACAAAGCACGGCAATCAGCCCCAGCATTTT
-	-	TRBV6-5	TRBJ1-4	CASSYYLGTEKLFF	TGTGCCAGCAGTTATTACTTGGGGACGGAAAAACTGTTTTTT
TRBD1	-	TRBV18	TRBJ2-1	CASSNRGQSYNEQFF	TGTGCCAGCTCAAACAGGGGGCAGTCCTACAATGAGCAGTTCTTC
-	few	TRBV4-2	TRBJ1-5	CASSPAQDQPQHF	TGTGCCAGCAGCCCCGCCCAGGATCAGCCCCAGCATTTT
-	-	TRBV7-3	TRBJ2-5	CASSLGRRAGETQYF	TGTGCCAGCAGCCTAGGTAGGAGGGCCGGTGAGACCCAGTACTTC
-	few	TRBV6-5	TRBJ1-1	CASSYTYSTGITEAFF	TGTGCCAGCAGTTACACCTATTCCACAGGGATCACTGAAGCTTTCTTT
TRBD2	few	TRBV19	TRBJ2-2	CASWGESGIVGELFF	TGTGCCAGCTGGGGGGAGAGCGGGATTGTCGGGGAGCTGTTTTTT
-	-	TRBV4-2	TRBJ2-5	CASSQDHNQETQYF	TGTGCCAGCAGCCAAGATCACAACCAAGAGACCCAGTACTTC
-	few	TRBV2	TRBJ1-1	CASGGQANTEAFF	TGTGCCAGCGGTGGGCAGGCGAACACTGAAGCTTTCTTT
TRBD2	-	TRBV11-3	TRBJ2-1	CASSLGTSGYNEQFF	TGTGCCAGCAGCCTCGGGACTAGCGGCTACAATGAGCAGTTCTTC
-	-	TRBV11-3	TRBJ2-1	CASSWTIKDEQFF	TGTGCCAGCAGCTGGACGATCAAAGATGAGCAGTTCTTC
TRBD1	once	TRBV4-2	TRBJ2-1	CASSQRGQGVYNEQFF	TGTGCCAGCAGCCAAAGAGGACAGGGGGTTTACAATGAGCAGTTCTTC
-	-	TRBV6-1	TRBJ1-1	CASSVHLMNTEAFF	TGTGCCAGCAGTGTTCACCTCATGAACACTGAAGCTTTCTTT
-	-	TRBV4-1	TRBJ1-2	CASSQHLTRTVDGYTF	TGCGCCAGCAGCCAACATCTAACACGGACCGTCGATGGCTACACCTTC
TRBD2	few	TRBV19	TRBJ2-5	CAVGTGGLAGVETQYF	TGTGCCGTTGGGACGGGAGGACTAGCGGGAGTAGAGACCCAGTACTTC
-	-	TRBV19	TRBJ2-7	CASSIDHGGVPYEQYF	TGTGCCAGTAGTATAGATCATGGGGGAGTGCCCTACGAGCAGTACTTC
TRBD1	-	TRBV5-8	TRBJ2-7	CASSRGTGAFSSYEQYF	TGTGCCAGCAGCCGCGGGACAGGGGCGTTCTCGTCCTACGAGCAGTACTTC
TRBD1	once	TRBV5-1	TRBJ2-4	CASSLGQGNIQYF	TGCGCCAGCAGCTTGGGACAGGGAAACATTCAGTACTTC
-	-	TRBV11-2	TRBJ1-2	CASSLDSQGNYGYTF	TGTGCCAGCAGCTTAGATAGTCAGGGGAACTATGGCTACACCTTC
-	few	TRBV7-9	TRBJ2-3	CASSLEQDTDTQYF	TGTGCCAGCAGCTTAGAGCAAGACACAGATACGCAGTATTTT
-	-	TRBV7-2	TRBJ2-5	CASSPSWGHETQYF	TGTGCCAGCAGCCCGAGTTGGGGTCATGAGACCCAGTACTTC
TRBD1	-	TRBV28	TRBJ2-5	CASSSGTGVRETQYF	TGTGCCAGCAGCTCCGGGACAGGGGTTCGAGAGACCCAGTACTTC
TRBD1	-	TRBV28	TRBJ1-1	CASRRDRVNTEAFF	TGTGCCAGCAGACGCGACAGGGTGAACACTGAAGCTTTCTTT
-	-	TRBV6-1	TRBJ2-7	CASSGNRDSAFYEQYF	TGTGCCAGCAGTGGGAACCGGGACTCAGCTTTCTACGAGCAGTACTTC
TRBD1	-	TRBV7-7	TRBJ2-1	CASSLEGQAYNEQFF	TGTGCTAGCAGCTTAGAGGGACAGGCTTACAATGAGCAGTTCTTC
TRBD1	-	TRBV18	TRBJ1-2	CASSPGQDLYGYTF	TGTGCCAGCTCACCAGGACAGGACCTATATGGCTACACCTTC
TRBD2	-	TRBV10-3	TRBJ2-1	CAISVASGNNEQFF	TGTGCCATCAGTGTCGCTAGCGGGAACAATGAGCAGTTCTTC
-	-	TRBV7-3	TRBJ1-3	CASTPGYGNTIYF	TGTGCCAGCACCCCGGGGTATGGAAACACCATATATTTT
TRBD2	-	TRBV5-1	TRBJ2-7	CASRTSGKSSYEQYF	TGCGCCAGCAGAACTAGCGGGAAGAGCTCCTACGAGCAGTACTTC
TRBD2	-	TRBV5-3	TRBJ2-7	CASSPPTSEIYEQYF	TGTGCCAGCAGCCCTCCGACTAGCGAGATCTACGAGCAGTACTTC
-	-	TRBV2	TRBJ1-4	CASSVRTGAGNEKLFF	TGTGCCAGCAGTGTAAGGACGGGGGCTGGTAATGAAAAACTGTTTTTT
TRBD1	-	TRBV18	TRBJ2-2	CASSLRTGNTGELFF	TGTGCCAGCTCACTGAGGACAGGGAACACCGGGGAGCTGTTTTTT
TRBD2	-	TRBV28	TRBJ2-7	CASSFQLAGYYEQYF	TGTGCCAGCAGCTTCCAACTAGCGGGGTACTACGAGCAGTACTTC
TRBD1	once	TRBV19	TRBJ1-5	CASLGHPGQGGTYSNQPQHF	TGTGCCAGCCTGGGGCACCCAGGACAGGGCGGAACCTATAGCAATCAGCCCCAGCATTTT
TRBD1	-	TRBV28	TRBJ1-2	CASSLTTDRINYGYTF	TGTGCCAGCAGTTTAACAACGGACAGGATTAACTATGGCTACACCTTC
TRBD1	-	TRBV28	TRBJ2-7	CASSSLRTGVTYEQYF	TGTGCCAGCAGTTCCCTCCGGACAGGGGTTACCTACGAGCAGTACTTC
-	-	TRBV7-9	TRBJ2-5	CASSPYAGQYQETQYF	TGTGCCAGCAGTCCTTATGCCGGACAGTACCAAGAGACCCAGTACTTC
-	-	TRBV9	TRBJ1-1	CASSPEGRGEAFF	TGTGCCAGCAGCCCCGAGGGAAGGGGTGAAGCTTTCTTT
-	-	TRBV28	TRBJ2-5	CASSLLGTEETQYF	TGTGCCAGCAGTTTACTCGGGACGGAAGAGACCCAGTACTTC
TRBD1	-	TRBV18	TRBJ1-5	CASSSKGQGNQPQHF	TGTGCCAGCTCAAGCAAAGGACAGGGCAATCAGCCCCAGCATTTT
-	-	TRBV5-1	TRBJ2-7	CASSEHNEQYF	TGCGCCAGCAGCGAACATAACGAGCAGTACTTC
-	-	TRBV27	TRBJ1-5	CASSTTGLISNQPQHF	TGTGCCAGCAGTACAACGGGACTCATTAGCAATCAGCCCCAGCATTTT
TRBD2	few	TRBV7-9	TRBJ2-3	CASSTLADSDTQYF	TGTGCCAGCAGCACTCTAGCGGACTCAGATACGCAGTATTTT
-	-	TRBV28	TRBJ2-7	CASSFSSYEQYF	TGTGCCAGCAGTTTCTCTAGTTACGAGCAGTACTTC
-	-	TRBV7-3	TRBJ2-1	CASSLMGSDTDNEQFF	TGTGCCAGCAGCTTAATGGGTAGCGATACAGACAATGAGCAGTTCTTC
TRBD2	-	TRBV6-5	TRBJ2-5	CASSYDLAGVKETQYF	TGTGCCAGCAGTTACGACTTAGCGGGAGTAAAAGAGACCCAGTACTTC
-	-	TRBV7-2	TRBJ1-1	CASSITTNTEAFF	TGTGCCAGCAGCATCACTACCAACACTGAAGCTTTCTTT
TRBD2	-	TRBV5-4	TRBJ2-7	CASSLASGRAYEQYF	TGTGCCAGCAGCTTGGCTAGCGGGAGGGCCTACGAGCAGTACTTC
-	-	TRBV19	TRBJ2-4	CASSTQASGYVNIQYF	TGTGCCAGTAGTACCCAAGCTTCTGGGTACGTAAACATTCAGTACTTC
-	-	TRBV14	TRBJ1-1	CASSRGWRTVGNTEAFF	TGTGCCAGCAGCAGAGGTTGGAGAACAGTGGGGAACACTGAAGCTTTCTTT
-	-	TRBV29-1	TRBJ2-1	CSVGTSYNEQFF	TGCAGCGTGGGGACCTCCTACAATGAGCAGTTCTTC